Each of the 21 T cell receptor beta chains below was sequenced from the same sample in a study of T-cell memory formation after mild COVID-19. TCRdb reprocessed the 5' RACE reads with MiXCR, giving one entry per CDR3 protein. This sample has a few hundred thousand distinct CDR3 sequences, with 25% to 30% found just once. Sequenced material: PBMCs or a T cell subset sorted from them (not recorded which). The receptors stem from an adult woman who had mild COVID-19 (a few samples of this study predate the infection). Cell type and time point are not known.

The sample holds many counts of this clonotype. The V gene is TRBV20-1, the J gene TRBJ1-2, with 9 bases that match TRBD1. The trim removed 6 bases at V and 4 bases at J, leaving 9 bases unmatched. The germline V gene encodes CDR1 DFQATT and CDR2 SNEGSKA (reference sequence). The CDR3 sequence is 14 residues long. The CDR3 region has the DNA TGCAGTGCGCAGGGACAGGGAATCTCCTATGGCTACACCTTC. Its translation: CSAQGQGISYGYTF.

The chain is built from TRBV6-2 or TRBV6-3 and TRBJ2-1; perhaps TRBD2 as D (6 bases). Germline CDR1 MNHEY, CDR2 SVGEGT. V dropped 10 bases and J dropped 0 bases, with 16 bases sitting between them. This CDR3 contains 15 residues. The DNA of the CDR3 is TGTGCCACCGTACTAGCCGTCAGCTCCTACAATGAGCAGTTCTTC. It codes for CATVLAVSSYNEQFF.

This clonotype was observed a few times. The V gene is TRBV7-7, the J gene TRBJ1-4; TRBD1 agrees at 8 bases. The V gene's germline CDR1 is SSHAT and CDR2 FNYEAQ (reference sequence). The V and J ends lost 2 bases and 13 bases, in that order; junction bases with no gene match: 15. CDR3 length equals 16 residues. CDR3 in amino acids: CASSLYQGAYRWGLFF. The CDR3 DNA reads TGTGCCAGCAGCTTATATCAGGGGGCCTACAGATGGGGACTGTTTTTT. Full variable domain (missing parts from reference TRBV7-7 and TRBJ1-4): GAGVSQSPRYKVTKRGQDVTLRCDPISSHATLYWYQQALGQGPEFLTYFNYEAQPDKSGLPSDRFSAERPEGSISTLTIQRTEQRDSAMYRCASSLYQGAYRWGLFFGSGTQLSVL.

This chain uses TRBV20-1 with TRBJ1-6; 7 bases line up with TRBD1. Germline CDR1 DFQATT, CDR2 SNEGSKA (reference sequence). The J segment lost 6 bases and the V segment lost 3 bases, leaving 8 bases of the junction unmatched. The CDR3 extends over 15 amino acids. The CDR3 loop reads CSASLGQEINSPLHF. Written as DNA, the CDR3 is TGCAGTGCTAGTCTCGGACAGGAGATTAATTCACCCCTCCACTTT.

The CDR3 DNA follows: TGTGCCAGCAGCGCGGGACCGTGGGGTTCCTACGAGCAGTACTTC. It codes for CASSAGPWGSYEQYF. The chain links TRBV2 to TRBJ2-7; D perhaps matches TRBD2 (6 bases). The length of the CDR3 is 15 residues. V was pared by 6 bases and J by 1 base, with 16 bases between. Germline V gives CDR1 SNHLY, CDR2 FYNNEI.

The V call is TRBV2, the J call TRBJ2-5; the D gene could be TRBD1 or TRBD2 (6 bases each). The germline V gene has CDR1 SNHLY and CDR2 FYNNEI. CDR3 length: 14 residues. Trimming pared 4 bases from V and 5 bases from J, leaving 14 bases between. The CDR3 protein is CASSGNKGGETQYF. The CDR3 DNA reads TGTGCCAGCAGTGGGAATAAAGGGGGGGAGACCCAGTACTTC.

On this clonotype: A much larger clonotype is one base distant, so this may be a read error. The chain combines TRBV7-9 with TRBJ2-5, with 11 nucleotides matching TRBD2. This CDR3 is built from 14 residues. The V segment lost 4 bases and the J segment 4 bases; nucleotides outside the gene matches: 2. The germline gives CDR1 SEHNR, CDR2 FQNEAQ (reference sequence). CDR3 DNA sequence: TGTGCCAGCAGCTCGGGACTAGCGGTAGAGACCCAGTACTTC. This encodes CASSSGLAVETQYF.

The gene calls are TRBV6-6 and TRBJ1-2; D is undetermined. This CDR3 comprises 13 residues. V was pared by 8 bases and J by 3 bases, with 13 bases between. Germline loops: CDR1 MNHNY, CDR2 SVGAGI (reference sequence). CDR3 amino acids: CASRTPPDYGYTF. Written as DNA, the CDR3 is TGTGCCAGCCGCACCCCCCCGGACTATGGCTACACCTTC.

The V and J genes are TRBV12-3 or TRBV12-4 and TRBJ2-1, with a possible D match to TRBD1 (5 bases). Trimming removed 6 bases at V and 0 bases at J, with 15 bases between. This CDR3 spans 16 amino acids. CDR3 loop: CASRNDRPSSYNEQFF. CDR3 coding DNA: TGTGCCAGCAGAAATGACAGACCTAGCTCCTACAATGAGCAGTTCTTC.

DNA of the CDR3: TGTGCCAGCAGCTTATCCGGGCCTGAAAAACTGTTTTTT. Translation: CASSLSGPEKLFF. The chain joins TRBV7-2 to TRBJ1-4; D is unclear. CDR3 size: 13 residues. Germline CDR1 and CDR2: SGHTA and FQGNSA. V lost 2 bases and J lost 7, with 8 bases in between.

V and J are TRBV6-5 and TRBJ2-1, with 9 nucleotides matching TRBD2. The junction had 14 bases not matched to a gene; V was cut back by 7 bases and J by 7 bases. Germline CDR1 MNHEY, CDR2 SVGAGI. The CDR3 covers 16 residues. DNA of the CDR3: TGTGCCAGCACCCCGGTGAGGCGGGAGGGTTGGAATGAGCAGTTCTTC. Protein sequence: CASTPVRREGWNEQFF.

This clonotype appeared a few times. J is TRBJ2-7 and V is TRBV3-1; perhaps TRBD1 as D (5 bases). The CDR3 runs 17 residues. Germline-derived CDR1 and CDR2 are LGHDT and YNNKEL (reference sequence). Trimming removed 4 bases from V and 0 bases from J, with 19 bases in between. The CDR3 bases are TGTGCCAGCAGCCTAGGGGTCAGTATCACCTCCTCCTACGAGCAGTACTTC. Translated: CASSLGVSITSSYEQYF.

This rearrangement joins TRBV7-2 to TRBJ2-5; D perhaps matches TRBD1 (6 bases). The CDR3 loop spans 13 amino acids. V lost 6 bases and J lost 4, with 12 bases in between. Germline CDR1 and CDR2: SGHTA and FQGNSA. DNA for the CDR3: TGTGCCAGCAGTCTGGACAGAGTAGAGACCCAGTACTTC. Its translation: CASSLDRVETQYF. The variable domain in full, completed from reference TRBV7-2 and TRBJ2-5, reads GAGVSQSPSNKVTEKGKDVELRCDPISGHTALYWYRQSLGQGLEFLIYFQGNSAPDKSGLPSDRFSAERTGGSVSTLTIQRTQQEDSAVYLCASSLDRVETQYFGPGTRLLVL.

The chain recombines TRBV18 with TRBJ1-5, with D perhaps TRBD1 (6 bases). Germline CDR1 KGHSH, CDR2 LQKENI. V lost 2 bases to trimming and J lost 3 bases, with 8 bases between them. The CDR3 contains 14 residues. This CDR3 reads CASSPAGANQPQHF. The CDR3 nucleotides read TGTGCCAGCTCACCAGCAGGGGCCAATCAGCCCCAGCATTTT.

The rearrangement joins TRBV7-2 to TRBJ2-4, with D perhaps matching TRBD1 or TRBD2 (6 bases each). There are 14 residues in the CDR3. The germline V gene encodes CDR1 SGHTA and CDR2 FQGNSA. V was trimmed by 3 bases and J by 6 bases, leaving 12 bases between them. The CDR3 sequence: CASSFGGGGNIQYF. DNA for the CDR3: TGTGCCAGCAGCTTCGGCGGAGGGGGAAACATTCAGTACTTC.

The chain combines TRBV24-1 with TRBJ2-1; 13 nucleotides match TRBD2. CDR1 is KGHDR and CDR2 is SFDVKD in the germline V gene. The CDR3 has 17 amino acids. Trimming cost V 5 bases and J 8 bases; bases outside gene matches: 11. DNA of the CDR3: TGTGCCACCAGTGGCCTACTAGCGGGAGGGGGTGGCGATGAGCAGTTCTTC. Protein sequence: CATSGLLAGGGGDEQFF.

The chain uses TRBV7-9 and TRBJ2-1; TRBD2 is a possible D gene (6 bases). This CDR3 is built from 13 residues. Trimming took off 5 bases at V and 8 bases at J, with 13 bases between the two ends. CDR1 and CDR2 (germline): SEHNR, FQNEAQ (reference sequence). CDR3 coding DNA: TGTGCCAGCAGCCAGACCACTAGCTATGAGCAGTTCTTC. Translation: CASSQTTSYEQFF.

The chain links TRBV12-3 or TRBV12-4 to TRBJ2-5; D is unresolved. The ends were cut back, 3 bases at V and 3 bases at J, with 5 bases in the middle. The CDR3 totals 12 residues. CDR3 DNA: TGTGCCAGCAGTTTTGGGAAAGAGACCCAGTACTTC. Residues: CASSFGKETQYF.

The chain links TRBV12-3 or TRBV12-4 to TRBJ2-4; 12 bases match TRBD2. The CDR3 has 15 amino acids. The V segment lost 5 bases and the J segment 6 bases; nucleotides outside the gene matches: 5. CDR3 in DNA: TGTGCCAGCAGTCGGACTAGCGGGGTGGTAAACATTCAGTACTTC. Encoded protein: CASSRTSGVVNIQYF.

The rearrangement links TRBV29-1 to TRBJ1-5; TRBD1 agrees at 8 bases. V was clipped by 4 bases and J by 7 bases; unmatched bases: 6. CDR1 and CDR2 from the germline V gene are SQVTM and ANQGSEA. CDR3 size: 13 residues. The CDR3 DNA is TGCAGCGTTGGCGGGACAGGAAACCAGCCCCAGCATTTT. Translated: CSVGGTGNQPQHF. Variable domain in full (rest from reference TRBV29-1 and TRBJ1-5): SAVISQKPSRDICQRGTSLTIQCQVDSQVTMMFWYRQQPGQSLTLIATANQGSEATYESGFVIDKFPISRPNLTFSTLTVSNMSPEDSSIYLCSVGGTGNQPQHFGDGTRLSIL.

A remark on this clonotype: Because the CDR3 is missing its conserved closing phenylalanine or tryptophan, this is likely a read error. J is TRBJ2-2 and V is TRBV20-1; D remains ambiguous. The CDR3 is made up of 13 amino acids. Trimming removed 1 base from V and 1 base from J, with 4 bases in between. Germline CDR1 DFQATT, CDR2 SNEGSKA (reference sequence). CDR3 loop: CSARAGNTGELFS. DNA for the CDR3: TGCAGTGCTAGAGCAGGGAACACCGGGGAGCTGTTTTCT.